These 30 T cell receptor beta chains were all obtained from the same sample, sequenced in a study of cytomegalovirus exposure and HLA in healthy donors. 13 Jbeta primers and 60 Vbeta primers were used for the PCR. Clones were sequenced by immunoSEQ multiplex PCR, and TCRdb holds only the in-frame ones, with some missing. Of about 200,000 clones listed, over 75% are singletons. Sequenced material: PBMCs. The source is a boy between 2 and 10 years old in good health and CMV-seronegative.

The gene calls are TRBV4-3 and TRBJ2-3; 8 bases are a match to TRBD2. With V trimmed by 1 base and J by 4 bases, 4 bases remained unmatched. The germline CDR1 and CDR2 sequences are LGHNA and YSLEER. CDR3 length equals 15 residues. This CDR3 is CASSQGRGGADTQYF. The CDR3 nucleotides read TGCGCCAGCAGCCAAGGACGGGGGGGGGCAGATACGCAGTATTTT.

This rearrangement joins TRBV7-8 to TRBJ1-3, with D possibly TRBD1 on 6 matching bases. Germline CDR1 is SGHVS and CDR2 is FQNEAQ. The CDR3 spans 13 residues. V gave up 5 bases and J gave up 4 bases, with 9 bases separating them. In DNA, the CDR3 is TGTGCCAGCAGCCAAGGACAGGGAAACACCATATATTTT. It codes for CASSQGQGNTIYF. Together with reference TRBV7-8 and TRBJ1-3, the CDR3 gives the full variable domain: GAGVSQSPRYKVAKRGQDVALRCDPISGHVSLFWYQQALGQGPEFLTYFQNEAQLDKSGLPSDRFFAERPEGSVSTLKIQRTQQEDSAVYLCASSQGQGNTIYFGEGSWLTVV.

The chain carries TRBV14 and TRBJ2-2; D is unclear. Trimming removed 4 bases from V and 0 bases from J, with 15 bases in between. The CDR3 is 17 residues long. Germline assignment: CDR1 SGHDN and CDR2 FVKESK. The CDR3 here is CASSRSAGAANTGELFF. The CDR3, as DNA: TGTGCCAGCAGCCGAAGTGCAGGCGCCGCGAACACCGGGGAGCTGTTTTTT.

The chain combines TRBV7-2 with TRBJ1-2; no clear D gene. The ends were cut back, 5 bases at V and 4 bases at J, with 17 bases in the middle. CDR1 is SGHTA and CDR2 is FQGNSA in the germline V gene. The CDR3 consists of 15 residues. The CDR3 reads CASSLMSRTAYGYTF. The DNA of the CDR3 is TGTGCCAGCAGCCTCATGAGTCGGACTGCCTATGGCTACACCTTC.

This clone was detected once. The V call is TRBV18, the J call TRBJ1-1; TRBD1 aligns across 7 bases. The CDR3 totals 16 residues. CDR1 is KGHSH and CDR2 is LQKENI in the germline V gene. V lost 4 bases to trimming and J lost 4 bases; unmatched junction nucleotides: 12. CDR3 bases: TGTGCCAGCTCACGATTATCGGGACAGCCTCTCACTGAAGCTTTCTTT. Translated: CASSRLSGQPLTEAFF.

The CDR3 DNA is TGCAGCGCGAAGGACTTTCGGGGTTATAGCAATCAGCCCCAGCATTTT. Its translation: CSAKDFRGYSNQPQHF. The chain has TRBV29-1 and TRBJ1-5; D is uncertain. V dropped 7 bases and J dropped 0 bases, with 19 bases sitting between them. Germline-derived CDR1 and CDR2 are SQVTM and ANQGSEA. This CDR3 contains 16 residues. Looking up the rest from reference TRBV29-1 and TRBJ1-5 gives the full variable domain: SAVISQKPSRDICQRGTSLTIQCQVDSQVTMMFWYRQQPGQSLTLIATANQGSEATYESGFVIDKFPISRPNLTFSTLTVSNMSPEDSSIYLCSAKDFRGYSNQPQHFGDGTRLSIL.

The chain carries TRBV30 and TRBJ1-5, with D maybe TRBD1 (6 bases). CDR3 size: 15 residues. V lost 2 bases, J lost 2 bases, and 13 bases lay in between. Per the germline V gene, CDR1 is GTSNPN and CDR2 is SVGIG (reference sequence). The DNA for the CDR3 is TGTGCCTGGAGTAGTCAGGGGATGGGCAATCAGCCCCAGCATTTT. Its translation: CAWSSQGMGNQPQHF.

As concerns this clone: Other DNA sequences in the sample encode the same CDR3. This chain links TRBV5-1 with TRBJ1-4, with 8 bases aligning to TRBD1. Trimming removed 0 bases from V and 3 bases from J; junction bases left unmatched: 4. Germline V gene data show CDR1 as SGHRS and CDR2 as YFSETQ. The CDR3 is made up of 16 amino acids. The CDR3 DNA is TGCGCCAGCAGCTTGGTAGGACAGGGCCCTAATGAAAAACTGTTTTTT. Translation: CASSLVGQGPNEKLFF.

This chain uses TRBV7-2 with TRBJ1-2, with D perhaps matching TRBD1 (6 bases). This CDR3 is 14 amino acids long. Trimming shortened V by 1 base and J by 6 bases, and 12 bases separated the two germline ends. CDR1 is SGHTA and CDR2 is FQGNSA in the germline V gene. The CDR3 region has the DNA TGTGCCAGCAGCTTAGTAGCGCAGGGGCATGGCTACACCTTC. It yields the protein CASSLVAQGHGYTF.

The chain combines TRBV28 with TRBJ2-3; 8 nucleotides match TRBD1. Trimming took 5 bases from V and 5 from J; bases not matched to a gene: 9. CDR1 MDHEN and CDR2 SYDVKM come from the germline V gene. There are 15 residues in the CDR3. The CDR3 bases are TGTGCCAGCAGTCCGACGGACAGGGAAGGAGATACGCAGTATTTT. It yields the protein CASSPTDREGDTQYF.

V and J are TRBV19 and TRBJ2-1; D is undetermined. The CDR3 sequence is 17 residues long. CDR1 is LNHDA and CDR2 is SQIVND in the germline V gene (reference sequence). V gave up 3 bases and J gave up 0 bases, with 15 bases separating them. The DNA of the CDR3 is TGTGCCAGTAGTATCCAAGACACACTTAGCTCCTACAATGAGCAGTTCTTC. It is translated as CASSIQDTLSSYNEQFF.

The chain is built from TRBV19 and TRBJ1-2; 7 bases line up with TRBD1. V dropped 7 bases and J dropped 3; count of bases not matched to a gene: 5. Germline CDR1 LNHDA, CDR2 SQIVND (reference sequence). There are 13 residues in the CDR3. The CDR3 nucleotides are TGTGCCAGTATGGAACAGGGGTACTATGGCTACACCTTC. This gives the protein CASMEQGYYGYTF.

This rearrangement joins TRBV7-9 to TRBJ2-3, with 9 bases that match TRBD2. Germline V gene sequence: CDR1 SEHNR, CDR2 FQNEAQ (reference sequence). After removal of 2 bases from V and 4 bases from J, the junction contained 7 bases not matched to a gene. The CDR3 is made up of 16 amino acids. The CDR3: CASSLSGGGASDTQYF. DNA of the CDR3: TGTGCCAGCAGCTTATCTGGCGGGGGGGCCTCAGATACGCAGTATTTT. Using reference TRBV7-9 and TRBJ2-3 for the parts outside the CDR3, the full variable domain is DTGVSQNPRHKITKRGQNVTFRCDPISEHNRLYWYRQTLGQGPEFLTYFQNEAQLEKSRLLSDRFSAERPKGSFSTLEIQRTEQGDSAMYLCASSLSGGGASDTQYFGPGTRLTVL.

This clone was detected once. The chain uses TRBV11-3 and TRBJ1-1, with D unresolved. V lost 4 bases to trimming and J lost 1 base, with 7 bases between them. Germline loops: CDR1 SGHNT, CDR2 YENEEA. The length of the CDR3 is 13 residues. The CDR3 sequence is CASSSRQNTEAFF. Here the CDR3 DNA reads TGTGCCAGCAGCTCAAGACAGAACACTGAAGCTTTCTTT.

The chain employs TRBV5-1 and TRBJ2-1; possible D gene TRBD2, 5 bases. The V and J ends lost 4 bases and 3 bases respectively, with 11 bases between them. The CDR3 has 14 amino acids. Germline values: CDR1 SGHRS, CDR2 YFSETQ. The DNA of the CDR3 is TGCGCCAGCAGCCCTCGGGGAGACTACAATGAGCAGTTCTTC. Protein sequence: CASSPRGDYNEQFF.

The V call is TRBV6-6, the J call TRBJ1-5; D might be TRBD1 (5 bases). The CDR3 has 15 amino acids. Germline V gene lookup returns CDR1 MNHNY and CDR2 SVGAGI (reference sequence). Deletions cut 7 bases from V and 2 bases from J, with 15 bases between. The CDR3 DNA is TGTGCCAGCAACACGGGGACGGGGGGCAATCAGCCCCAGCATTTT. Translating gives CASNTGTGGNQPQHF.

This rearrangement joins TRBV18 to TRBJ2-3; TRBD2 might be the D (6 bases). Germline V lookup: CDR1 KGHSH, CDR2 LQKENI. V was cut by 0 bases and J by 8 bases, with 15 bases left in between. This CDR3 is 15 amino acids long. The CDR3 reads CASSPPMLAGGTQYF. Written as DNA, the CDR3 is TGTGCCAGCTCACCACCTATGCTAGCCGGGGGTACGCAGTATTTT.

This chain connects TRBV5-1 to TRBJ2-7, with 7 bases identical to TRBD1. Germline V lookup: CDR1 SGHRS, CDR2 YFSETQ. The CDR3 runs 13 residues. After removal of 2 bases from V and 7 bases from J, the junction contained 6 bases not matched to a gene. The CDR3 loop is CASSFTGVGEQYF. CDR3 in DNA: TGCGCCAGCAGCTTCACAGGGGTAGGGGAGCAGTACTTC.

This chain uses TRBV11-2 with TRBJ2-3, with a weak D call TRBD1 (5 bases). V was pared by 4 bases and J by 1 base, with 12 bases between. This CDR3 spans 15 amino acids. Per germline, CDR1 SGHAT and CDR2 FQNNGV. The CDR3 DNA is TGTGCCAGCAGCTACCGACAGCCCGGCACAGATACGCAGTATTTT. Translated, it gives CASSYRQPGTDTQYF.

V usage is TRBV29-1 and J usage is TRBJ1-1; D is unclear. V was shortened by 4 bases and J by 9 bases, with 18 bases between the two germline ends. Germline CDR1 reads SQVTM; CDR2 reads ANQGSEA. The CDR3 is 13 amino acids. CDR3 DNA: TGCAGCGTTGTACGGGAGGGTGGGATGAAAGCTTTCTTT. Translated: CSVVREGGMKAFF. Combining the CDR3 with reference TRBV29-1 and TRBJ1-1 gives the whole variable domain SAVISQKPSRDICQRGTSLTIQCQVDSQVTMMFWYRQQPGQSLTLIATANQGSEATYESGFVIDKFPISRPNLTFSTLTVSNMSPEDSSIYLCSVVREGGMKAFFGQGTRLTVV.

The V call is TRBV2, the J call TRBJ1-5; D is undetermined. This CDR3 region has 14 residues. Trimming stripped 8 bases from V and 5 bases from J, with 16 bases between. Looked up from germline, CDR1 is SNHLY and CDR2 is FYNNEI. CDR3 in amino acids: CASDVSGADQPQHF. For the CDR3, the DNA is TGTGCCAGCGATGTGTCGGGTGCCGATCAGCCCCAGCATTTT.

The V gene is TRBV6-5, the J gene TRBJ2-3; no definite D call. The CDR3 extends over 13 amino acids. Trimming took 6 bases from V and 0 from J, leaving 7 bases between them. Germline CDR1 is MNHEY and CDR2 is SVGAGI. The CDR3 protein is CASSHISTDTQYF. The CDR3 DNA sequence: TGTGCCAGCAGCCACATAAGCACAGATACGCAGTATTTT.

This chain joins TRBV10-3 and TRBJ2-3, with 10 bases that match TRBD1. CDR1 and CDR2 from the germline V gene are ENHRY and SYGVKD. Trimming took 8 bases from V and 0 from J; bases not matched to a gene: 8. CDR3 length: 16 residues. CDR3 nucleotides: TGTGCCATCTGGGACAGGGGCCAAAGTAGCACAGATACGCAGTATTTT. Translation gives CAIWDRGQSSTDTQYF.

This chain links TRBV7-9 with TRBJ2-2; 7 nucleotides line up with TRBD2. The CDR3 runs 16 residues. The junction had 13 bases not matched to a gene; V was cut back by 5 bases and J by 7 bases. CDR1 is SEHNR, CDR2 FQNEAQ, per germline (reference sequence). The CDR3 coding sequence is TGTGCCAGCAGCCCAGAGTCCGGACTAGTCGGCGGGGAGCTGTTTTTT. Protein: CASSPESGLVGGELFF.

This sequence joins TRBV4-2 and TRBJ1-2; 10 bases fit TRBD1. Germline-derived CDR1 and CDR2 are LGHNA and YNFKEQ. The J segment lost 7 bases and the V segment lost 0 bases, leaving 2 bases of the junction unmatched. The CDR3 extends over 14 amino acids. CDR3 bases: TGTGCCAGCAGCCAAGATCGGGACAGGGGTGGCTACACCTTC. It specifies CASSQDRDRGGYTF.

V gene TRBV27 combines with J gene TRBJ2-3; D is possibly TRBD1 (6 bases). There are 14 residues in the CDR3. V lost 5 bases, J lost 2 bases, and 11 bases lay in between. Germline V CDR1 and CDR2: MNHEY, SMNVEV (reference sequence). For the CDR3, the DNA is TGTGCCAGCAGTCCAGGGACAAACACAGATACGCAGTATTTT. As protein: CASSPGTNTDTQYF.

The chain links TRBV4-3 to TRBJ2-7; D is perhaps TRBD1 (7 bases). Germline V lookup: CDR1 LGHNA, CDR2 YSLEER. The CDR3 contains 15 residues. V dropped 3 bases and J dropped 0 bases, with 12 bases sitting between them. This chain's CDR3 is CASSQAGGSSYEQYF. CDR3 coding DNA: TGCGCCAGCAGCCAGGCAGGGGGGAGCTCCTACGAGCAGTACTTC.

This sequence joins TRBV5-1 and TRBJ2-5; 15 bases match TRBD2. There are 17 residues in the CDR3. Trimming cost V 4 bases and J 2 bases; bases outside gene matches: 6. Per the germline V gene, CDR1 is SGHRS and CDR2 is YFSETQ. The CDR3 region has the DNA TGCGCCAGCAGCCGAGGACTAGCGGGGGGGCTTCAAGAGACCCAGTACTTC. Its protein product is CASSRGLAGGLQETQYF.

CDR3 sequence (DNA): TGTGCCAGCAGTTACGGTCAGGGGCCCAGCTCCTACGAGCAGTACTTC. It specifies CASSYGQGPSSYEQYF. The chain recombines TRBV6-6 with TRBJ2-5, with D possibly being TRBD1 (6 bases). The J call is uncertain, as TRBJ2-7 better fits the DNA end. The germline gives CDR1 MNHNY, CDR2 SVGAGI (reference sequence). The CDR3 totals 16 residues.

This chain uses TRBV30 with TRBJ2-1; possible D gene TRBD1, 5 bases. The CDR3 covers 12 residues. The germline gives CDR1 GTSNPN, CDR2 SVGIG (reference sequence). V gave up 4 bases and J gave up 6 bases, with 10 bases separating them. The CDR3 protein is CAWKSGANEQFF. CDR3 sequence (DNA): TGTGCCTGGAAAAGTGGGGCCAATGAGCAGTTCTTC.